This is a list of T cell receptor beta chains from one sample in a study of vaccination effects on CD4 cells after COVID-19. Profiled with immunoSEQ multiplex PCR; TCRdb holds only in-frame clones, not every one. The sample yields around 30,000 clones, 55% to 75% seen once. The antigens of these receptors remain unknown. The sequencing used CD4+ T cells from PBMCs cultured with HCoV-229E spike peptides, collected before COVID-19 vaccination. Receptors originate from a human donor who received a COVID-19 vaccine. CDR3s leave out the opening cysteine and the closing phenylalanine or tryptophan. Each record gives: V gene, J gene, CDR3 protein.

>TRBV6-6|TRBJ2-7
ASSRSGTGPEQY
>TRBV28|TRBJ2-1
ASNIAGGPFNEQF
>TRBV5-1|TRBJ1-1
ASSLRGAPNTEAF
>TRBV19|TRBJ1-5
ASSIGARPQH
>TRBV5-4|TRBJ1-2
ASSLDGTNYGYT
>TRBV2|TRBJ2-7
ASSERTSGYEQY
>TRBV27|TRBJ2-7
ASSLREAGYEQY
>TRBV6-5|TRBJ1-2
ASSSPGTGSRNGYT
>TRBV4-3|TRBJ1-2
ASSQGLGASNYGYT
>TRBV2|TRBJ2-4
ASRSPGTALDIQY
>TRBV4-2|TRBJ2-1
ASSQVLAGDNEQF
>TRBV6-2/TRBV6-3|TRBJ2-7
ASRPLTGIYEQY
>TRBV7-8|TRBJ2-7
ASSFGGGQTYEQY
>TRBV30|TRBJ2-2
AWSFGGVTGELF
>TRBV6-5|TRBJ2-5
ASSYGGIETQY
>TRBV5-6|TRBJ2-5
ATSFAQETQY
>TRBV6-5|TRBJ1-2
ASSLYREANYGYT
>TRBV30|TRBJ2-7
AWSVPWSRYEQY
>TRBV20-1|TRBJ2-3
SASPLLAGGLDTQY
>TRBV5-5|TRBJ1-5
ASSLDRFGGQPQH
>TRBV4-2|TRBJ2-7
ASSLDSASEQY
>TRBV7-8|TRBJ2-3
ASSLFDRDTDTQY
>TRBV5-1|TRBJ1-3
ASSLGSGRGNTIY
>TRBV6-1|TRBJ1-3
ASSAPPGWAGNTIY
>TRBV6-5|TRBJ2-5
ASRRLAGGPETQY
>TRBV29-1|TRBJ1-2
SVAGTGYGYT
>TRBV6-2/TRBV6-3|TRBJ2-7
ASSWNRPYEQY